A selection of T cell receptor beta chains follows, all from one sample in a study of early T cells in non-severe SARS-CoV-2 infection. TCRdb called the 5' RACE reads again in MiXCR, with one record for every CDR3 protein. The repertoire includes under 80,000 distinct CDR3 sequences, around 10% of them detected once, and about 4.1% sits in the top ten. Sequencing was carried out using whole blood. All receptors come from an adult who was a healthcare worker with PCR-confirmed SARS-CoV-2 infection or an uninfected control (not recorded which). CDR3s include the opening cysteine and the closing phenylalanine or tryptophan. A D gene is named only where the DNA matches it firmly. Clone size is shown for a subset of rows, as once, few, many or a class of expanded clone.

>TRBV20-1|TRBD2|many|TRBJ2-3
CSAGAGGPSYSTDTQYF
TGCAGTGCAGGAGCGGGAGGGCCTTCCTATAGCACAGATACGCAGTATTTT
>TRBV20-1|TRBD2|many|TRBJ2-1
CSARDLLAGGPYNEQFF
TGCAGTGCTAGAGACCTACTAGCGGGGGGACCCTACAATGAGCAGTTCTTC
>TRBV14|NA|few|TRBJ1-1
CASSQDRRNTEAFF
TGTGCCAGCAGCCAAGATCGGAGGAACACTGAAGCTTTCTTT
>TRBV9|NA|many|TRBJ2-1
CASSAGAGRSYNEQFF
TGTGCCAGCAGCGCTGGGGCCGGCCGCTCCTACAATGAGCAGTTCTTC
>TRBV20-1|TRBD1|many|TRBJ1-5
CSATGTGVTSNQPQHF
TGCAGTGCAACCGGGACAGGGGTTACGAGCAATCAGCCCCAGCATTTT
>TRBV9|NA|NA|TRBJ1-3
CASSAPGSRNTIYF
TGTGCCAGCAGCGCCCCAGGGTCTCGAAACACCATATATTTT
>TRBV9|TRBD2|few|TRBJ2-1
CASSVGSSGGNEQFF
TGTGCCAGCAGCGTAGGCTCTAGCGGTGGCAATGAGCAGTTCTTC
>TRBV7-3|NA|many|TRBJ2-2
CASSLSGVTDTGELFF
TGTGCCAGCAGCTTAAGCGGGGTCACCGACACCGGGGAGCTGTTTTTT
>TRBV6-2/TRBV6-3|NA|many|TRBJ1-1
CASSYGGRSNTEAFF
TGTGCCAGCAGTTACGGGGGGAGATCAAACACTGAAGCTTTCTTT
>TRBV3-1|NA|many|TRBJ2-5
CASSRSRDEEETQYF
TGTGCCAGCAGCCGGTCGCGGGACGAAGAAGAGACCCAGTACTTC
>TRBV7-2|TRBD1|many|TRBJ1-1
CASSLTGTGNTEAFF
TGTGCCAGCAGCTTAACCGGGACAGGGAACACTGAAGCTTTCTTT
>TRBV11-3|NA|many|TRBJ2-4
CASSLDADIQYF
TGTGCCAGCAGCTTGGACGCGGACATTCAGTACTTC
>TRBV10-1|NA|NA|TRBJ2-7
CASSEHRERDEQYF
TGCGCCAGCAGTGAGCATCGGGAGAGGGACGAGCAGTACTTC
>TRBV28|NA|many|TRBJ2-3
CAPIKEISSTDTQYF
TGTGCCCCCATAAAGGAGATCTCTAGCACAGATACGCAGTATTTT
>TRBV12-3/TRBV12-4|NA|many|TRBJ2-1
CASCGLGNEQFF
TGTGCGAGTTGCGGGCTGGGCAATGAGCAGTTCTTC
>TRBV29-1|TRBD2|NA|TRBJ2-3
CSVGSPSGVEDTQYF
TGCAGCGTTGGTTCCCCTAGCGGGGTTGAAGATACGCAGTATTTT
>TRBV2|TRBD2|NA|TRBJ2-1
CASSPLHAGGEGEQFF
TGTGCCAGCAGTCCCCTTCACGCGGGGGGCGAGGGTGAGCAGTTCTTC